The 24 T cell receptor beta chains listed next were all sequenced from one sample in a study of cytomegalovirus exposure and HLA in healthy donors. Primers for the PCR totalled 60 Vbeta and 13 Jbeta. Assay used: immunoSEQ multiplex PCR; TCRdb lists only in-frame clones, some missing. The sample contains approximately 95,000 clones, around 73% of which appear only once. The sample was PBMCs. These TCRs come from a woman in her thirties or forties in good health and CMV-seropositive.

The rearrangement joins TRBV28 to TRBJ2-7; TRBD2 matches at 7 bases. The length of the CDR3 is 14 residues. The germline gives CDR1 MDHEN, CDR2 SYDVKM. J was trimmed by 2 bases and V by 6 bases; bases with no gene match: 7. The CDR3 region is CASRRSGLPYEQYF. Here the CDR3 DNA reads TGTGCCAGCAGACGTAGCGGGTTGCCCTACGAGCAGTACTTC.

The V gene is TRBV6-1, the J gene TRBJ2-5, with D unresolved. Germline V gives CDR1 MNHNS, CDR2 SASEGT. V lost 1 base to trimming and J lost 1 base, with 7 bases between them. The CDR3 is made up of 14 amino acids. The CDR3 is CASSEGQFQETQYF. The DNA for the CDR3 is TGTGCCAGCAGTGAAGGGCAGTTCCAAGAGACCCAGTACTTC.

CDR3: CSVRPGQGPEAFF. In DNA, the CDR3 is TGCAGCGTTCGTCCGGGACAGGGCCCTGAAGCTTTCTTT. V gene TRBV29-1 combines with J gene TRBJ1-1; the match to TRBD1 covers 9 bases. V lost 5 bases to trimming and J lost 6 bases; unmatched junction nucleotides: 7. Germline CDR1 and CDR2: SQVTM and ANQGSEA. The CDR3 covers 13 residues.

This chain uses TRBV18 with TRBJ2-7; a possible D gene is TRBD1 (5 bases). The CDR3 has 13 residues. The germline V gene has CDR1 KGHSH and CDR2 LQKENI. Trimming stripped 3 bases from V and 1 base from J, with 7 bases between. The CDR3 here is CASSPAGSYEQYF. In DNA, the CDR3 is TGTGCCAGCTCACCCGCAGGGTCCTACGAGCAGTACTTC.

The genes are TRBV29-1 and TRBJ2-7, with 12 bases matching TRBD2. Per germline, CDR1 SQVTM and CDR2 ANQGSEA. J was trimmed by 5 bases and V by 7 bases; bases with no gene match: 9. The CDR3 contains 14 residues. The CDR3, as DNA: TGCAGCGCTACCGGACTAGCGGGACATAACGAGCAGTACTTC. Encoded protein: CSATGLAGHNEQYF.

This chain uses TRBV19 with TRBJ2-7; possibly TRBD2 for D (6 bases). Looked up from germline, CDR1 is LNHDA and CDR2 is SQIVND (reference sequence). The CDR3 loop spans 14 amino acids. Between the trimmed V and J ends, which lost 3 bases and 4 bases, there was a span of 13 bases. CDR3 DNA sequence: TGTGCCAGTAGTATGGTCGGGCTAGCGTACGAGCAGTACTTC. It specifies CASSMVGLAYEQYF.

Regarding this clone: Compared with germline, one end of the junction differs, possibly owing to a read error. The chain has TRBV6-6 and TRBJ2-5; a possible D gene is TRBD2 (7 bases). Judging by the DNA end, TRBJ2-7 fits better; the J call may be wrong. The CDR3 covers 13 residues. Germline V gives CDR1 MNHNY, CDR2 SVGAGI (reference sequence). The chain's CDR3 is CASSGAGDAEQYF. The DNA of the CDR3 is TGCGCCAGCAGCGGGGCAGGGGATGCCGAGCAGTACTTC.

This sequence joins TRBV7-6 and TRBJ2-2; TRBD1 matches at 9 bases. Germline V gene data show CDR1 as SGHVS and CDR2 as FNYEAQ. The CDR3 runs 16 residues. With V trimmed by 4 bases and J by 1 base, 4 bases remained unmatched. The CDR3 region is CASSSGTGWNTGELFF. The CDR3 DNA reads TGTGCCAGCAGCTCCGGGACAGGGTGGAACACCGGGGAGCTGTTTTTT.

This clone was detected a few times. The V gene is TRBV6-5, the J gene TRBJ1-1, with TRBD1 matching 9 bases. The V gene's germline CDR1 is MNHEY and CDR2 SVGAGI. CDR3 length: 14 amino acids. With V trimmed by 11 bases and J by 4 bases, 11 bases remained unmatched. In DNA form, the CDR3 reads TGTGCCGGGGGAACCGGGACAGGGCCCACTGAAGCTTTCTTT. This translates into CAGGTGTGPTEAFF.

V usage is TRBV27 and J usage is TRBJ1-5, with TRBD1 matching over 8 bases. The germline gives CDR1 MNHEY, CDR2 SMNVEV (reference sequence). V lost 6 bases to trimming and J lost 7 bases; unmatched junction nucleotides: 2. This CDR3 has 12 residues. For the CDR3, the DNA is TGTGCCAGCAGGGCAGGGGGCCAGCCCCAGCATTTT. It is translated as CASRAGGQPQHF.

The chain joins TRBV5-8 to TRBJ1-4, with 9 bases identical to TRBD1. CDR1 and CDR2 (germline): SGHTS, YDEGEE. The junction had 15 bases not matched to a gene; V was cut back by 4 bases and J by 8 bases. The CDR3 runs to 17 residues. The CDR3, as DNA: TGTGCCAGCAGCCACCGGGACAGGGAAGATTATGAAGAAAAACTGTTTTTT. Protein sequence: CASSHRDREDYEEKLFF. The complete variable domain, with remaining parts taken from reference TRBV5-8 and TRBJ1-4, reads EAGVTQSPTHLIKTRGQQATLRCSPISGHTSVYWYQQALGLGLQFLLWYDEGEERNRGNFPPRFSGRQFPNYSSELNVNALELEDSALYLCASSHRDREDYEEKLFFGSGTQLSVL.

This chain uses TRBV6-4 with TRBJ1-6, with 12 bases fitting TRBD1. This CDR3 region has 14 residues. CDR1 is MRHNA and CDR2 is SNTAGT in the germline V gene. The trim removed 3 bases at V and 9 bases at J, leaving 0 bases unmatched. The CDR3 is CASSEGQGASPLHF. The CDR3 coding sequence is TGTGCCAGCAGTGAGGGACAGGGGGCTTCACCCCTCCACTTT.

This chain's CDR3 is CSVGGTGANVLTF. CDR3 bases: TGCAGCGTAGGGGGCACTGGGGCCAACGTCCTGACTTTC. This chain joins TRBV29-1 and TRBJ2-6; 7 nucleotides match TRBD1. The junction had 1 base not matched to a gene; V was cut back by 6 bases and J by 2 bases. Germline CDR1 and CDR2: SQVTM and ANQGSEA. The CDR3 contains 13 residues.

The chain recombines TRBV2 with TRBJ2-3; D possibly corresponds to TRBD1 (6 bases). Germline assignment: CDR1 SNHLY and CDR2 FYNNEI. The CDR3 is 19 amino acids. The V end lost 2 bases, the J end lost 0 bases, and 21 bases lay between the germline ends. CDR3 loop: CASSEQGVTGFSSTDTQYF. CDR3 coding DNA: TGTGCCAGCAGTGAACAAGGAGTGACAGGATTTTCTAGCACAGATACGCAGTATTTT.

The rearrangement joins TRBV28 to TRBJ2-5; TRBD1 matches 11 bases. CDR1 MDHEN and CDR2 SYDVKM come from the germline V gene. V shed 5 bases and J 2 bases; nucleotides not matched to a gene: 7. CDR3 length: 16 residues. The CDR3 here is CASSTGTGGGQETQYF. CDR3 nucleotides: TGTGCCAGCAGTACCGGGACAGGGGGTGGACAAGAGACCCAGTACTTC.

This clone is a singleton in its sample. The chain couples TRBV2 to TRBJ2-7; 7 positions match TRBD2. Germline CDR1 is SNHLY and CDR2 is FYNNEI. After removal of 4 bases from V and 2 bases from J, the junction contained 8 bases not matched to a gene. CDR3 length equals 15 residues. DNA of the CDR3: TGTGCCAGCAGTGGGGGGTCTAGCGGACCCTACGAGCAGTACTTC. The encoded protein is CASSGGSSGPYEQYF.

The chain recombines TRBV6-4 with TRBJ2-1, with 9 bases aligning to TRBD1. CDR3 size: 15 residues. V was pared by 6 bases and J by 7 bases, with 10 bases of the junction left unmatched. The germline V gene encodes CDR1 MRHNA and CDR2 SNTAGT. The CDR3 bases are TGTGCCAGCAGGAAGGGACAGGGAATTGAAAATGAGCAGTTCTTC. Protein product: CASRKGQGIENEQFF.

In DNA, the CDR3 is TGTGCTAGTGGTTTGGGTCCAGGGGCCCCCGAATCTTTCAATCAGCCCCAGCATTTT. Protein product: CASGLGPGAPESFNQPQHF. This rearrangement joins TRBV12-5 to TRBJ1-5; D is possibly TRBD1 (6 bases). Trimming left V 1 base short and J 3 bases short, with 22 bases between. CDR1 is LGHNT and CDR2 is FRNRAP in the germline V gene. This CDR3 is 19 amino acids long.

This clone turned up a few times. The J gene is TRBJ2-3, the V gene TRBV28; 7 bases fit TRBD2. Germline assignment: CDR1 MDHEN and CDR2 SYDVKM. V gave up 8 bases and J gave up 2 bases; unmatched junction bases: 10. The CDR3 spans 15 residues. The CDR3 reads CASLRGGQITDTQYF. The DNA for the CDR3 is TGTGCCAGCCTTCGGGGAGGGCAAATCACAGATACGCAGTATTTT.

V usage is TRBV6-6 and J usage is TRBJ1-2; D is undetermined. Germline V gene lookup returns CDR1 MNHNY and CDR2 SVGAGI (reference sequence). The CDR3 loop spans 13 amino acids. Trimming removed 2 bases at V and 6 bases at J, with 10 bases between. CDR3: CASSYVGGNGYTF. CDR3 sequence (DNA): TGTGCCAGCAGTTACGTTGGAGGAAATGGCTACACCTTC.

This clone has a handful of counts. J is TRBJ1-1 and V is TRBV30, with a tentative D call TRBD1 (5 bases). CDR1 is GTSNPN and CDR2 is SVGIG in the germline V gene (reference sequence). Trimming pared 0 bases from V and 0 bases from J, leaving 5 bases between. The CDR3 has 13 residues. CDR3 sequence reads: CAWSVQVNTEAFF. In DNA form, the CDR3 reads TGTGCCTGGAGTGTACAGGTGAACACTGAAGCTTTCTTT.

The V and J genes are TRBV7-9 and TRBJ1-1; no clear D gene. Trimming cost V 2 bases and J 2 bases, with 6 bases left between them. The germline V gene has CDR1 SEHNR and CDR2 FQNEAQ (reference sequence). The CDR3 has 13 residues. This CDR3 is CASSLQLNTEAFF. Written as DNA, the CDR3 is TGTGCCAGCAGCTTACAACTCAACACTGAAGCTTTCTTT.

The gene calls are TRBV18 and TRBJ2-1, with 7 bases lining up with TRBD2. CDR3 length: 17 amino acids. With V trimmed by 3 bases and J by 0 bases, 8 bases remained unmatched. Germline V gives CDR1 KGHSH, CDR2 LQKENI. This chain's CDR3 is CASSPMDLADSYNEQFF. The DNA of the CDR3 is TGTGCCAGCTCACCGATGGACCTAGCGGACTCCTACAATGAGCAGTTCTTC. Together with reference TRBV18 and TRBJ2-1, the CDR3 gives the full variable domain: NAGVMQNPRHLVRRRGQEARLRCSPMKGHSHVYWYRQLPEEGLKFMVYLQKENIIDESGMPKERFSAEFPKEGPSILRIQQVVRGDSAAYFCASSPMDLADSYNEQFFGPGTRLTVL.

The rearrangement uses TRBV18 and TRBJ2-5, with no clear D. Germline loops: CDR1 KGHSH, CDR2 LQKENI. V lost 3 bases and J 7 bases, leaving 12 bases between the germline ends. The CDR3 has 13 residues. CDR3 DNA: TGTGCCAGCTCACCCCCTGTCTCGGGGACCCAGTACTTC. It codes for CASSPPVSGTQYF. The whole variable domain, remainder taken from reference TRBV18 and TRBJ2-5, is NAGVMQNPRHLVRRRGQEARLRCSPMKGHSHVYWYRQLPEEGLKFMVYLQKENIIDESGMPKERFSAEFPKEGPSILRIQQVVRGDSAAYFCASSPPVSGTQYFGPGTRLLVL.